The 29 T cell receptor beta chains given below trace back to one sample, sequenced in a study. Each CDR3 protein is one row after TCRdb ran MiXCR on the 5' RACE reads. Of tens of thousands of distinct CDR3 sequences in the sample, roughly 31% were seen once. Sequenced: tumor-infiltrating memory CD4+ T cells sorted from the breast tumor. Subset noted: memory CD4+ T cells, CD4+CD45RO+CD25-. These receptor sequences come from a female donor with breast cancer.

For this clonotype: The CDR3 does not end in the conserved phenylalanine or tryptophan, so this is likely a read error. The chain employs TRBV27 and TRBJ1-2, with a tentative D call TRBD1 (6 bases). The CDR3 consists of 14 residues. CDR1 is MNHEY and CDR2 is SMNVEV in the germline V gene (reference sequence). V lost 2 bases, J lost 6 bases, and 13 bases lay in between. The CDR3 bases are TGTGCCAGCAGTTTACGGGGGCGCCAAAATGGCTACACCGTC. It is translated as CASSLRGRQNGYTV.

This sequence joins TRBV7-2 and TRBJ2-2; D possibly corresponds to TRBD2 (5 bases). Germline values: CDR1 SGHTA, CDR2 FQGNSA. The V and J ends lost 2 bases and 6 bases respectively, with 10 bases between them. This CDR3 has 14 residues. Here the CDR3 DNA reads TGTGCCAGCAGCTTAAGCCTGGGAGCCGGGGAGCTGTTTTTT. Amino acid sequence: CASSLSLGAGELFF.

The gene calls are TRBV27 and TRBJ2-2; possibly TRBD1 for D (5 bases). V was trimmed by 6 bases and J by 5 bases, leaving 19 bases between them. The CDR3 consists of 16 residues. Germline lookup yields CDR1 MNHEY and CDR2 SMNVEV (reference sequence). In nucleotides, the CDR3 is TGTGCCAGCAGCCTACACCCAGGGTCGACAACCGGGGAGCTGTTTTTT. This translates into CASSLHPGSTTGELFF.

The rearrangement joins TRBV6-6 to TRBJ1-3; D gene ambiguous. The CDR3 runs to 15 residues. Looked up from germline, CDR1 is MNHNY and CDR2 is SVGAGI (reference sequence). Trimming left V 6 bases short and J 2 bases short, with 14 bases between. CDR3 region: CASREKGGPGNTIYF. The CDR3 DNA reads TGTGCCAGCAGAGAGAAGGGAGGGCCTGGAAACACCATATATTTT.

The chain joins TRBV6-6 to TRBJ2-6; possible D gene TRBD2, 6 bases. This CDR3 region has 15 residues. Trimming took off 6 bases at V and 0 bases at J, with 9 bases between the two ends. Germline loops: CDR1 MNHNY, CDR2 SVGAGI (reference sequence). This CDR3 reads CASRGGSSGANVLTF. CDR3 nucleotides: TGTGCCAGCAGGGGGGGAAGCTCTGGGGCCAACGTCCTGACTTTC.

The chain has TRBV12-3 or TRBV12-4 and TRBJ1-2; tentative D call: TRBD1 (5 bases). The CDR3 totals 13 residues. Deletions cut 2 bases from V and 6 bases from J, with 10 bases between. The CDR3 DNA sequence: TGTGCCAGCAGTTTACAGCAGGGCGATGGCTACACCTTC. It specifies CASSLQQGDGYTF.

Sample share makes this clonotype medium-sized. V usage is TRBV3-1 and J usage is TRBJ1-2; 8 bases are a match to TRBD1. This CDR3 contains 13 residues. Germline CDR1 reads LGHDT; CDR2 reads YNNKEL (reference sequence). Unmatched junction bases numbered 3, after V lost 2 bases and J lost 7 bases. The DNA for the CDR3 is TGTGCCAGCAGCCAACAGGGGGCAGGTGGCTACACCTTC. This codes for CASSQQGAGGYTF.

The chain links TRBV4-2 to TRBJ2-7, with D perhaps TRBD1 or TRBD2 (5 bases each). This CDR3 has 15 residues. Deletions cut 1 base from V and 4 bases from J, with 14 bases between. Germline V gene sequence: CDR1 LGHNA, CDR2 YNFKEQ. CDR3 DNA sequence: TGTGCCAGCAGCCAAGTGTTGGGTGAGGGGTACGAGCAGTACTTC. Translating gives CASSQVLGEGYEQYF.

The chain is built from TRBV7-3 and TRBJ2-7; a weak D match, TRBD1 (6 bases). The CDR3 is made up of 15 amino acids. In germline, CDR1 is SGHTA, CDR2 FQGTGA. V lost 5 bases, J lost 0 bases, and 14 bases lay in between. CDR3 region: CASSTRGQPSYEQYF. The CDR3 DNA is TGTGCCAGCAGCACGCGCGGACAGCCCTCCTACGAGCAGTACTTC. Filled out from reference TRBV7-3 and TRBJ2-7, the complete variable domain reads GAGVSQTPSNKVTEKGKYVELRCDPISGHTALYWYRQSLGQGPEFLIYFQGTGAADDSGLPNDRFFAVRPEGSVSTLKIQRTERGDSAVYLCASSTRGQPSYEQYFGPGTRLTVT.

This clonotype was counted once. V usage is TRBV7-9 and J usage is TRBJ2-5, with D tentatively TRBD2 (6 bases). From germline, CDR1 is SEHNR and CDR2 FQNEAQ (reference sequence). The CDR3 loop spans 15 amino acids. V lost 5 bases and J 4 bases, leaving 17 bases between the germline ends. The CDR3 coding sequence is TGTGCCAGCAGCCCCCCGCGGTCCGGGGGAGAGACCCAGTACTTC. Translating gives CASSPPRSGGETQYF.

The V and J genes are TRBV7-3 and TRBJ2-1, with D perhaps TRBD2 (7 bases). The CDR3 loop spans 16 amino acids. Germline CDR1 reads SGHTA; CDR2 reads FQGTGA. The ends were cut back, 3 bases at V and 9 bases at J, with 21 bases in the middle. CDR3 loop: CASSFWSRRGGGEQFF. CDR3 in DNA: TGTGCCAGCAGCTTTTGGTCGCGCAGAGGGGGGGGTGAGCAGTTCTTC.

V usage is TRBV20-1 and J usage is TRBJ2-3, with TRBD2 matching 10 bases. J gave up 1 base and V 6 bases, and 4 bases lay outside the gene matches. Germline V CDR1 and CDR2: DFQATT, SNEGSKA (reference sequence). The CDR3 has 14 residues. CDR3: CSAAGTSGTDTQYF. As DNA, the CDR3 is TGCAGTGCGGCCGGGACTAGCGGCACAGATACGCAGTATTTT.

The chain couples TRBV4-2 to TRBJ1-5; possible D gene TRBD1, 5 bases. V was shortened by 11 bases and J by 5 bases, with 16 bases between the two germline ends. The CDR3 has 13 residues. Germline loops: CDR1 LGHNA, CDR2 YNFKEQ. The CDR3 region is CAAGAGGDQPQHF. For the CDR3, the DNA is TGTGCCGCGGGTGCTGGGGGAGATCAGCCCCAGCATTTT.

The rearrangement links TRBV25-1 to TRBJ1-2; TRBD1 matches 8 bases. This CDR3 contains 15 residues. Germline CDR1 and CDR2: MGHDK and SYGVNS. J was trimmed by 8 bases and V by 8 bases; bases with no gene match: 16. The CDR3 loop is CASAPIPDRGGGYTF. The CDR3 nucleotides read TGTGCCAGCGCTCCTATACCAGACAGGGGCGGAGGCTACACCTTC.

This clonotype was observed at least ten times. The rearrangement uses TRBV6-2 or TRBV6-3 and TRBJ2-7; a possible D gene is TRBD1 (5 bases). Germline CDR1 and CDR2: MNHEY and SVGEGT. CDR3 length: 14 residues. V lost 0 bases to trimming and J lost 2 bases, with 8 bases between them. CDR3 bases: TGTGCCAGCAGTTACTCGCCGGACACCTACGAGCAGTACTTC. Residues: CASSYSPDTYEQYF.

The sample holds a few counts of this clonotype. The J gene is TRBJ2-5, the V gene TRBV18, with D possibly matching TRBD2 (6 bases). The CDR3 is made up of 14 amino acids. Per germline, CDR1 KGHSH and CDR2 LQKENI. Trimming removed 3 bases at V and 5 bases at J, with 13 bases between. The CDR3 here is CASSPDSAGETQYF. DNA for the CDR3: TGTGCCAGCTCACCCGACTCAGCGGGCGAGACCCAGTACTTC. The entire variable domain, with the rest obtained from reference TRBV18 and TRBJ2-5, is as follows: NAGVMQNPRHLVRRRGQEARLRCSPMKGHSHVYWYRQLPEEGLKFMVYLQKENIIDESGMPKERFSAEFPKEGPSILRIQQVVRGDSAAYFCASSPDSAGETQYFGPGTRLLVL.

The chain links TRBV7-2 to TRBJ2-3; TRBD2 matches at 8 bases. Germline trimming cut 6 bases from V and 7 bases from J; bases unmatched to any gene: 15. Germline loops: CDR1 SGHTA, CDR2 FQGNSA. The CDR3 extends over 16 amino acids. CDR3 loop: CASSPRPGLVLYTQYF. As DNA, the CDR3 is TGTGCCAGCAGTCCCCGCCCGGGACTAGTCCTATATACGCAGTATTTT.

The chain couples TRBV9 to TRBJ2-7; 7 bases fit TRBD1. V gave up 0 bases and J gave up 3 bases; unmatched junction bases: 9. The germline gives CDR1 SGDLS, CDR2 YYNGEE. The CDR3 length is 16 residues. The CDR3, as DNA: TGTGCCAGCAGCGTAGATTGGGACAGTGGCTACTACGAGCAGTACTTC. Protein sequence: CASSVDWDSGYYEQYF. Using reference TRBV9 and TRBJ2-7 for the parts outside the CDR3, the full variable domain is DSGVTQTPKHLITATGQRVTLRCSPRSGDLSVYWYQQSLDQGLQFLIQYYNGEERAKGNILERFSAQQFPDLHSELNLSSLELGDSALYFCASSVDWDSGYYEQYFGPGTRLTVT.

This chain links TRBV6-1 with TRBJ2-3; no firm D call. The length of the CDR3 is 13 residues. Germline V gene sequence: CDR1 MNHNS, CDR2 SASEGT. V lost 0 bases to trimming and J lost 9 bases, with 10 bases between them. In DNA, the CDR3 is TGTGCCAGCAGTGAAGCGCAACAGTCCACGCAGTATTTT. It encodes CASSEAQQSTQYF.

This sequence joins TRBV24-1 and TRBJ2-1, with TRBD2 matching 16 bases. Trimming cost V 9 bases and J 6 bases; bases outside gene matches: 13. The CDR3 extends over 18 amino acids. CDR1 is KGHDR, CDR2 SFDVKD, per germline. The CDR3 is CATSPPGLAGGPGNEQFF. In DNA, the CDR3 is TGTGCCACCTCCCCCCCGGGACTAGCGGGAGGGCCGGGCAATGAGCAGTTCTTC.

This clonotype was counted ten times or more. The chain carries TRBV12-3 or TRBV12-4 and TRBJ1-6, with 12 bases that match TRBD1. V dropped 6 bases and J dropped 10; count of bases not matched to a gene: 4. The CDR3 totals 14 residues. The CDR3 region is CASSRDRGLSPLHF. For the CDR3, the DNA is TGTGCCAGCAGCCGGGACAGGGGGCTCTCACCCCTCCACTTT.

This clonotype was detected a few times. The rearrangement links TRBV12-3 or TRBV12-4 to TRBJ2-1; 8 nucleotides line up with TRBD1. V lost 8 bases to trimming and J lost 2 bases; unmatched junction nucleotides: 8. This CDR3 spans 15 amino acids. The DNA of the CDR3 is TGTGCCAGCGGTTACAGGGGGTCGACCTACAATGAGCAGTTCTTC. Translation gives CASGYRGSTYNEQFF.

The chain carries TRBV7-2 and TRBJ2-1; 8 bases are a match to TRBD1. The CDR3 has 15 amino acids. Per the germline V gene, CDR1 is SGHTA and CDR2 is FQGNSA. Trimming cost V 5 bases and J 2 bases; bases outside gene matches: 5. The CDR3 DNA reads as TGTGCCAGCAGCGTCGACAGGGGAACCTACAATGAGCAGTTCTTC. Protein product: CASSVDRGTYNEQFF.

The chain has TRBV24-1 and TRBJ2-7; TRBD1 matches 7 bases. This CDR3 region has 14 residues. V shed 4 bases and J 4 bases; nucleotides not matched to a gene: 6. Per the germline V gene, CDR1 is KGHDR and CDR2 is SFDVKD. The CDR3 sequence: CATSEGTEKYEQYF. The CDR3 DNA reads TGTGCCACCAGTGAAGGGACAGAGAAGTACGAGCAGTACTTC.

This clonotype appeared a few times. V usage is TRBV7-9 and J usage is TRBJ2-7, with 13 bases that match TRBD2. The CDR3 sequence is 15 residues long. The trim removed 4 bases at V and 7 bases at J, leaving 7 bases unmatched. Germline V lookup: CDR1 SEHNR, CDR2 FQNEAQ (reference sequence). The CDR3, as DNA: TGTGCCAGCAGCTATGGGACTAGCGGGATACGGGAGCAGTACTTC. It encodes CASSYGTSGIREQYF.

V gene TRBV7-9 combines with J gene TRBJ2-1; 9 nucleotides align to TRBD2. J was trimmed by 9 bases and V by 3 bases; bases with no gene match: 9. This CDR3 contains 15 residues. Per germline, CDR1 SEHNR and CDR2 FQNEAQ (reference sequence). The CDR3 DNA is TGTGCCAGCAGCTTTGGCGGGAGGGCCAGGAGTGAGCAGTTCTTC. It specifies CASSFGGRARSEQFF.

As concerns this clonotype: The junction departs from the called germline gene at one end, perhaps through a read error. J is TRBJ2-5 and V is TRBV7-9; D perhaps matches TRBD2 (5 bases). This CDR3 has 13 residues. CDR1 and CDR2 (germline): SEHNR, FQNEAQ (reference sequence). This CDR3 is CASSHPGVETQHF. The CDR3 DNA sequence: TGTGCCAGCAGCCACCCCGGGGTAGAGACCCAGCACTTC.

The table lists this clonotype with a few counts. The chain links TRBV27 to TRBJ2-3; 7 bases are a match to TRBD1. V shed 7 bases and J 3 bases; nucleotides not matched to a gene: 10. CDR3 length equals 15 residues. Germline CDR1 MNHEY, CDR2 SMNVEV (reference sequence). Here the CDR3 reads CASIPGGYGTDTQYF. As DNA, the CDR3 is TGTGCCAGCATCCCAGGGGGATACGGTACAGATACGCAGTATTTT.

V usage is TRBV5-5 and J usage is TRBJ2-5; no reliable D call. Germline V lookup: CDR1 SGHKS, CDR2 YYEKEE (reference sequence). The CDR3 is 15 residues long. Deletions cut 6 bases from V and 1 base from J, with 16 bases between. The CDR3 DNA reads TGTGCCAGCAAAAAGGACCAGGACCCCCAAGAGACCCAGTACTTC. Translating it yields CASKKDQDPQETQYF.